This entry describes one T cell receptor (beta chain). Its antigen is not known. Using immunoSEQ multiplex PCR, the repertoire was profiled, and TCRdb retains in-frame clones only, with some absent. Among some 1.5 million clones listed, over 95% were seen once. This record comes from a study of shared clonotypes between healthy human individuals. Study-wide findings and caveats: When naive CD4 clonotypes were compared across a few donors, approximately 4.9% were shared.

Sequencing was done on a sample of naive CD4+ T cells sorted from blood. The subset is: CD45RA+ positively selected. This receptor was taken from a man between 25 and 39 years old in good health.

This CDR3 is CAWSPDRVSTEAFF. The CDR3 DNA reads TGTGCCTGGAGTCCGGACAGGGTTTCTACTGAAGCTTTCTTT. This sequence joins TRBV30 and TRBJ1-1, with 8 nucleotides matching TRBD1. The germline CDR1 and CDR2 sequences are GTSNPN and SVGIG (reference sequence). V lost 2 bases and J lost 5; bases outside the gene matches: 7. This CDR3 contains 14 residues. Variable domain in full (rest from reference TRBV30 and TRBJ1-1): SQTIHQWPATLVQPVGSPLSLECTVEGTSNPNLYWYRQAAGRGLQLLFYSVGIGQISSEVPQNLSASRPQDRQFILSSKKLLLSDSGFYLCAWSPDRVSTEAFFGQGTRLTVV.